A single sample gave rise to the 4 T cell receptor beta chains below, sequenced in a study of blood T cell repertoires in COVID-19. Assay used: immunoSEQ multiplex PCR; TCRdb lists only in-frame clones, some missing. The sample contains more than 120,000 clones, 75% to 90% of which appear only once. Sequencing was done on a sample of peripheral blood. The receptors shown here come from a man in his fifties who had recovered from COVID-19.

CDR3 loop: CASSLGHEPETQYF. The DNA of the CDR3 is TGTGCCAGCTCATTGGGACACGAACCGGAGACCCAGTACTTC. The rearrangement uses TRBV18 and TRBJ2-5; D may be TRBD1 (6 bases). The V gene lost 5 bases and the J gene lost 5 bases, with 15 bases spanning the gap. The CDR3 has 14 residues. CDR1 is KGHSH and CDR2 is LQKENI in the germline V gene.

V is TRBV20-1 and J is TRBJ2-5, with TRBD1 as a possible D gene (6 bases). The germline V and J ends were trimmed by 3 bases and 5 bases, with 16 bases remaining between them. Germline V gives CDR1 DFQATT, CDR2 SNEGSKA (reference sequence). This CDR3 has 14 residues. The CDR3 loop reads CSASPDTGKETQYF. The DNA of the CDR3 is TGCAGTGCTAGTCCCGATACAGGGAAGGAGACCCAGTACTTC.

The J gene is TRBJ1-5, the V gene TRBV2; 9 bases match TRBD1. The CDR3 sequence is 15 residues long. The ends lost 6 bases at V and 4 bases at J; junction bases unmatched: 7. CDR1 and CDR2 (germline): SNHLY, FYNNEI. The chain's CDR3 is CASRGQGTRNQPQHF. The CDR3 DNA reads TGTGCCAGCAGGGGACAGGGTACACGGAATCAGCCCCAGCATTTT. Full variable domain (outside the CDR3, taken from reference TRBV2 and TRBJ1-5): EPEVTQTPSHQVTQMGQEVILRCVPISNHLYFYWYRQILGQKVEFLVSFYNNEISEKSEIFDDQFSVERPDGSNFTLKIRSTKLEDSAMYFCASRGQGTRNQPQHFGDGTRLSIL.

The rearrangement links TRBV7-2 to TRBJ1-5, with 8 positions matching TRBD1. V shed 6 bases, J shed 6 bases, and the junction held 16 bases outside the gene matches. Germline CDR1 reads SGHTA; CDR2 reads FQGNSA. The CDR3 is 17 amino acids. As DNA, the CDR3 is TGTGCCAGCAGTCGTTCAGGGGGCACAGATTCGGGTCAGCCCCAGCATTTT. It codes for CASSRSGGTDSGQPQHF.